This T cell receptor beta chain appears in the sequencing data of a study of T cells after yellow fever vaccination. Findings of the study overall: A weaker but faster secondary response was observed, peaking on day 5 versus 15. Post-booster repertoires again held most primary-vaccination clones (roughly 96% CD4, roughly 88% CD8). Within FACS-sorted repertoires, abundant clonotypes contaminating from the bulk population could be present.

UMIs were added to TCR cDNA along with a universal primer site when it was made by 5'RACE template switching. MiXCR was run by TCRdb on the 5' RACE reads, yielding one entry per CDR3 protein. Of 170,000 or so distinct CDR3 sequences listed, 5.5% to 8% are singletons. In regard to this clonotype: What it recognizes is unknown.

The input for sequencing was CD4+ T cells sorted from PBMCs, taken on the day of the first yellow fever vaccination. This clonotype originated in a young man who received the YFV17D yellow fever vaccine.

The CDR3 here is CATRDHVRNTIYF. The DNA of the CDR3 is TGTGCCACCAGGGACCATGTCCGAAACACCATATATTTT. The chain combines TRBV24-1 with TRBJ1-3; unclear D gene. The CDR3 is 13 residues long. Germline values: CDR1 KGHDR, CDR2 SFDVKD. V dropped 7 bases and J dropped 5 bases, with 11 bases sitting between them.